The 24 T cell receptor beta chains below come from one sample, sequenced in a study of Graves' ophthalmopathy and Graves' hyperthyroidism. Amplifying from RNA transcripts, the study obtained TCR beta CDR3 regions. The first-round RT-PCR employed HTBI primers together with the Qiagen OneStep RT-PCR kit. A multiplex PCR was then performed as the second round. TCRdb analysed the multiplex PCR reads with MiXCR anew, one entry per CDR3 protein. The sample lists a few hundred thousand distinct CDR3 sequences, roughly 18% occurring once. The sequenced sample was peripheral blood. The receptors were gathered from a woman aged 18-29 years with Graves' ophthalmopathy.

In this sample, this clonotype turned up many times. This chain joins TRBV30 and TRBJ1-1; D is unclear. This CDR3 has 10 residues. Between the trimmed V and J ends, which lost 5 bases and 8 bases, there was a span of 9 bases. The V gene's germline CDR1 is GTSNPN and CDR2 SVGIG (reference sequence). CDR3 residues: CAWAQREAFF. CDR3 DNA sequence: TGTGCCTGGGCCCAAAGGGAAGCTTTCTTT.

This clonotype was found many times. The chain joins TRBV27 to TRBJ2-7, with TRBD2 matching over 8 bases. Germline CDR1 MNHEY, CDR2 SMNVEV (reference sequence). J gave up 3 bases and V 4 bases, and 5 bases lay outside the gene matches. The length of the CDR3 is 14 residues. The CDR3 DNA reads TGTGCCAGCAGTTCCGGACTAGCAGTCTACGAGCAGTACTTC. Its protein is CASSSGLAVYEQYF.

This clonotype was picked up many times. The J gene is TRBJ1-2, the V gene TRBV27, with D tentatively TRBD1 (6 bases). Trimming stripped 6 bases from V and 3 bases from J, with 14 bases between. The CDR3 totals 14 residues. From germline, CDR1 is MNHEY and CDR2 SMNVEV (reference sequence). The CDR3 protein is CASSYTGSHYGYTF. DNA for the CDR3: TGTGCCAGCAGCTATACAGGGAGTCACTATGGCTACACCTTC.

This clonotype occurred many times. This chain joins TRBV20-1 and TRBJ1-6, with TRBD1 as a possible D gene (5 bases). The CDR3 has 17 amino acids. Trimming removed 5 bases at V and 8 bases at J, with 25 bases between. Per germline, CDR1 DFQATT and CDR2 SNEGSKA (reference sequence). The DNA of the CDR3 is TGCAGTGCTGGCAGGGCCCTACCGGGGCGGGTGGATTCACCCCTCCACTTT. This translates into CSAGRALPGRVDSPLHF.

This clonotype was counted many times. The chain is built from TRBV20-1 and TRBJ2-2; D may be TRBD1 or TRBD2 (5 bases each). The CDR3 is 14 residues long. Germline V gene lookup returns CDR1 DFQATT and CDR2 SNEGSKA (reference sequence). The DNA for the CDR3 is TGCGGTGGGGCCGGGGAAGCGAACACCGGGGAGCTGTTTTTT. This encodes CGGAGEANTGELFF.

This clonotype was counted ten times or more. The rearrangement joins TRBV19 to TRBJ2-5; 9 bases line up with TRBD2. This CDR3 is 15 amino acids long. The germline V gene encodes CDR1 LNHDA and CDR2 SQIVND (reference sequence). The V gene end was trimmed by 6 bases and the J gene end by 1 base; junction bases not matched to a gene: 6. The CDR3 DNA reads as TGTGCCAGTAGGCGACTAGCGGAGCTCCAAGAGACCCAGTACTTC. It translates to CASRRLAELQETQYF.

This clonotype was detected many times. The chain joins TRBV19 to TRBJ2-7, with TRBD2 identical over 9 bases. The CDR3 is made up of 18 amino acids. CDR1 and CDR2 (germline): LNHDA, SQIVND (reference sequence). With V trimmed by 3 bases and J by 0 bases, 12 bases remained unmatched. CDR3 sequence: CASSIAPTRLADSYEQYF. For the CDR3, the DNA is TGTGCCAGTAGTATCGCCCCAACCCGACTAGCGGACTCCTACGAGCAGTACTTC.

This clonotype was detected ten times or more. The chain combines TRBV12-3 or TRBV12-4 with TRBJ2-4; D is uncertain. CDR3 size: 14 residues. V was trimmed by 6 bases and J by 1 base, leaving 10 bases between them. DNA of the CDR3: TGTGCCAGCAGCGTAGTAAAGGCCAAAAACATTCAGTACTTC. Encoded protein: CASSVVKAKNIQYF.

Ten or more counts support this clonotype. The genes are TRBV5-1 and TRBJ2-7; 7 bases agree with TRBD1. Germline V gene data show CDR1 as SGHRS and CDR2 as YFSETQ. J gave up 5 bases and V 3 bases, and 11 bases lay outside the gene matches. This CDR3 contains 15 residues. For the CDR3, the DNA is TGCGCCAGCAGCTGGACCGACAGGGCTAGCAACGAGCAGTACTTC. It codes for CASSWTDRASNEQYF.

This clonotype was picked up a small number of times. The chain combines TRBV6-5 with TRBJ2-5; D is perhaps TRBD1 or TRBD2 (5 bases each). The V end was cut by 2 bases, the J end by 1 base, with 11 bases between. Germline V CDR1 and CDR2: MNHEY, SVGAGI. The CDR3 is 15 residues long. CDR3 sequence reads: CASSYGSGTQETQYF. CDR3 bases: TGTGCCAGCAGTTACGGATCCGGGACCCAAGAGACCCAGTACTTC.

CDR3 nucleotides: TGTGCCAGCAGCCGTAGCGGGCGCCAAGAGACCCAGTACTTC. Protein: CASSRSGRQETQYF. The chain is built from TRBV7-2 and TRBJ2-5, with 7 bases matching TRBD2. The trim removed 5 bases at V and 1 base at J, leaving 4 bases unmatched. The CDR3 covers 14 residues. Germline V gene sequence: CDR1 SGHTA, CDR2 FQGNSA.

This clonotype was observed many times. V gene TRBV6-5 combines with J gene TRBJ1-2; D might be TRBD1 (6 bases). Looked up from germline, CDR1 is MNHEY and CDR2 is SVGAGI. CDR3 length: 14 residues. V gave up 1 base and J gave up 11 bases, with 17 bases separating them. The CDR3 loop is CASSYYPRTVGYTF. CDR3 DNA sequence: TGTGCCAGCAGTTACTACCCCCGGACAGTGGGATACACCTTC.

In its sample, this clonotype was seen many times. V gene TRBV29-1 combines with J gene TRBJ2-2; no clear D gene. Germline V gives CDR1 SQVTM, CDR2 ANQGSEA. Trimming pared 3 bases from V and 5 bases from J, leaving 7 bases between. This CDR3 has 12 amino acids. This chain's CDR3 is CSVESVTGELFF. The CDR3 DNA reads TGCAGCGTTGAGTCAGTAACCGGGGAGCTGTTTTTT.

This clonotype was picked up many times. The chain carries TRBV6-1 and TRBJ2-7; 16 bases agree with TRBD2. The CDR3 contains 16 residues. Germline trimming cut 6 bases from V and 4 bases from J; bases unmatched to any gene: 6. Germline V gives CDR1 MNHNS, CDR2 SASEGT. In DNA, the CDR3 is TGTGCCAGCAGACCCTCGGGACTAGCGGGGGGGTACGAGCAGTACTTC. This translates into CASRPSGLAGGYEQYF.

This clonotype was seen repeatedly, ten times or more. The V and J genes are TRBV6-5 and TRBJ2-7; TRBD1 aligns across 9 bases. The V gene end was trimmed by 1 base and the J gene end by 0 bases; junction bases not matched to a gene: 7. The CDR3 contains 17 residues. Germline V gives CDR1 MNHEY, CDR2 SVGAGI. In DNA form, the CDR3 reads TGTGCCAGCAGTTACTTTCCACAGACAGGGGGCTCCTACGAGCAGTACTTC. Translating it yields CASSYFPQTGGSYEQYF.

There are many counts of this clonotype. The J gene is TRBJ1-3, the V gene TRBV20-1; D ambiguous. Looked up from germline, CDR1 is DFQATT and CDR2 is SNEGSKA (reference sequence). V lost 0 bases, J lost 0 bases, and 6 bases lay in between. The CDR3 has 14 residues. The DNA for the CDR3 is TGCAGTGCTAGAGATCGATACTCTGGAAACACCATATATTTT. This sequence encodes CSARDRYSGNTIYF.

This clonotype was recorded at least ten times. This sequence joins TRBV28 and TRBJ2-2; tentatively, D is TRBD1 or TRBD2 (5 bases each). Trimming took 11 bases from V and 0 from J, leaving 10 bases between them. CDR3 length: 13 residues. Germline V gene sequence: CDR1 MDHEN, CDR2 SYDVKM. As DNA, the CDR3 is TGTGCCGGGCGAGGGGCGAACACCGGGGAGCTGTTTTTT. It translates to CAGRGANTGELFF.

The chain uses TRBV7-2 and TRBJ2-5; tentatively, D is TRBD2 (6 bases). V was trimmed by 2 bases and J by 5 bases, leaving 12 bases between them. This CDR3 is built from 14 residues. The germline V gene encodes CDR1 SGHTA and CDR2 FQGNSA. The CDR3 is CASSLLAAGETQYF. The CDR3 DNA follows: TGTGCCAGCAGCTTATTAGCGGCGGGGGAGACCCAGTACTTC.

There are many counts of this clonotype. The V gene is TRBV4-1, the J gene TRBJ1-2; 8 nucleotides agree with TRBD1. The CDR3 has 17 residues. From germline, CDR1 is MGHRA and CDR2 YSYEKL. V was clipped by 1 base and J by 1 base; unmatched bases: 8. The chain's CDR3 is CASSQAYPGQDNYGYTF. CDR3 in DNA: TGCGCCAGCAGCCAAGCCTACCCGGGACAGGATAACTATGGCTACACCTTC.

This clonotype has at least ten counts. The genes are TRBV2 and TRBJ2-7; D not certain. CDR3 length: 15 amino acids. V gave up 6 bases and J gave up 0 bases, with 15 bases separating them. The germline V gene encodes CDR1 SNHLY and CDR2 FYNNEI. The DNA of the CDR3 is TGTGCCAGCAGCCCCCTGACGGTGCTCTCCTACGAGCAGTACTTC. This gives the protein CASSPLTVLSYEQYF.

The CDR3: CASTRSVNEQYF. The CDR3 DNA follows: TGTGCCAGCACTAGGAGTGTGAACGAGCAGTACTTC. The rearrangement links TRBV28 to TRBJ2-7; D is uncertain. Germline V CDR1 and CDR2: MDHEN, SYDVKM. CDR3 length: 12 residues. V dropped 7 bases and J dropped 5 bases, with 12 bases sitting between them.

This clonotype occurred many times. This sequence joins TRBV19 and TRBJ1-1; 7 positions match TRBD1. Trimming cost V 9 bases and J 8 bases; bases outside gene matches: 18. The germline V gene encodes CDR1 LNHDA and CDR2 SQIVND (reference sequence). The CDR3 has 15 residues. Here the CDR3 reads CASRATPRGGREAFF. The CDR3 DNA reads TGTGCCAGCCGCGCTACCCCCAGGGGGGGGAGAGAAGCTTTCTTT.

This clonotype came up many times. CDR3 residues: CASSRDGGGETQYF. CDR3 DNA: TGTGCCAGCAGTCGGGACGGAGGGGGAGAGACCCAGTACTTC. This chain connects TRBV27 to TRBJ2-5, with D perhaps given as TRBD1 or TRBD2 (6 bases each). With 5 bases removed from V and 4 bases from J, the gap between germline ends came to 14 bases. This CDR3 is 14 amino acids long. Germline assignment: CDR1 MNHEY and CDR2 SMNVEV (reference sequence).

This clonotype was detected many times. The chain combines TRBV28 with TRBJ1-3; a weak D match, TRBD1 (5 bases). Between the trimmed V and J ends, which lost 8 bases and 0 bases, there was a span of 14 bases. Per the germline V gene, CDR1 is MDHEN and CDR2 is SYDVKM. CDR3 length: 15 residues. CDR3 DNA: TGTGCCAGCCATTACCGGGGGGTCTCTGGAAACACCATATATTTT. Protein sequence: CASHYRGVSGNTIYF.